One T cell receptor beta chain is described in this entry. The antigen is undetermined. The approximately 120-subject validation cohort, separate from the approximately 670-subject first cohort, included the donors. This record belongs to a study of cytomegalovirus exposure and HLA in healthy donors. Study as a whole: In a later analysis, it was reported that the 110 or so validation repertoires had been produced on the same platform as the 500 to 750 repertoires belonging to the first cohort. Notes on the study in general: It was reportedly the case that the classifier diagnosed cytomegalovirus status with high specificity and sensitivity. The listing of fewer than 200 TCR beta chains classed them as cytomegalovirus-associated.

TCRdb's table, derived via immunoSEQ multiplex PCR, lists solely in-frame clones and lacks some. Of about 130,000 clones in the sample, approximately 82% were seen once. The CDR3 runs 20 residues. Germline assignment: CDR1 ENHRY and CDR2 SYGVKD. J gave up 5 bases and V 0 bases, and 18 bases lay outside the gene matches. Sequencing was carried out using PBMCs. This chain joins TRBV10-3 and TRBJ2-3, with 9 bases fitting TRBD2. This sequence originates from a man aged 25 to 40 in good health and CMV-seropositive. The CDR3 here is CAISESASRRGGAGGDTQYF. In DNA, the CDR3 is TGTGCCATCAGTGAGTCCGCTAGCCGTCGCGGGGGGGCTGGTGGAGATACGCAGTATTTT.